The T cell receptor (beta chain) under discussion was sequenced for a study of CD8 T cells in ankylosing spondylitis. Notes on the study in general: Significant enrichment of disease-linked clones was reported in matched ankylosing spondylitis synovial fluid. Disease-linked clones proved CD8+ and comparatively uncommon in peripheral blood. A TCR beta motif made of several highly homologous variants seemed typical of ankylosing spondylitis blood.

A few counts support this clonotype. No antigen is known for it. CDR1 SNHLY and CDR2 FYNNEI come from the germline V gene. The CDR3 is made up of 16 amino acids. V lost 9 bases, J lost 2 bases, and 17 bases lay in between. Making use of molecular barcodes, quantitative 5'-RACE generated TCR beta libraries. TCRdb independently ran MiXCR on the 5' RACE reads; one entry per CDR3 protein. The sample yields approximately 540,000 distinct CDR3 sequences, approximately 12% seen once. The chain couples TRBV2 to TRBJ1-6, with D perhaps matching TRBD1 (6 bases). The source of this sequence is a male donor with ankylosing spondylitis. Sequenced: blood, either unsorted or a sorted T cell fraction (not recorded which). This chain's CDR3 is CASRQEPTPYNSPLHF. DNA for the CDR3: TGTGCCAGTCGACAGGAACCCACCCCCTATAATTCACCCCTCCACTTT.